The 27 T cell receptor beta chains listed next were all sequenced from one sample in a study of blood T cell repertoires in COVID-19. Profiled with immunoSEQ multiplex PCR; TCRdb holds only in-frame clones, not every one. The sample contains around 210,000 clones, roughly 90% of which appear only once. Material for sequencing was PBMCs or T cells enriched from blood (not recorded which). Every receptor here comes from a woman between 18 and 29 years old who had recovered from COVID-19.

This chain joins TRBV11-2 and TRBJ2-1; D might be TRBD2 (5 bases). Trimming stripped 0 bases from V and 10 bases from J, with 13 bases between. CDR3 length: 14 amino acids. In germline, CDR1 is SGHAT, CDR2 FQNNGV. The CDR3 DNA is TGTGCCAGCAGCTTAGATACTGGAGGATTAGAGCAGTTCTTC. This encodes CASSLDTGGLEQFF.

J is TRBJ1-4 and V is TRBV6-5; the D gene is possibly TRBD1 (5 bases). The ends were cut back, 0 bases at V and 10 bases at J, with 12 bases in the middle. The CDR3 runs 14 residues. Per germline, CDR1 MNHEY and CDR2 SVGAGI. CDR3 sequence reads: CASSYSGEVGKLFF. The CDR3 DNA reads as TGTGCCAGCAGTTACTCAGGGGAGGTTGGAAAACTGTTTTTT.

This chain uses TRBV28 with TRBJ1-2; TRBD1 is a possible D gene (6 bases). Per germline, CDR1 MDHEN and CDR2 SYDVKM. The CDR3 length is 14 residues. The germline V and J ends were trimmed by 2 bases and 8 bases, with 15 bases remaining between them. The CDR3 DNA follows: TGTGCCAGCAGTTTAGATGGACTTGGGGGCGGCTACACCTTC. This gives the protein CASSLDGLGGGYTF.

This clone was seen only once. J is TRBJ2-5 and V is TRBV10-2; the D gene is possibly TRBD2 (6 bases). Germline lookup yields CDR1 WSHSY and CDR2 SAAADI. The CDR3 runs 11 residues. The V end was cut by 8 bases, the J end by 5 bases, with 9 bases between. The CDR3 DNA reads as TGCGCCAGCGCCGCGGGGGAGACCCAGTACTTC. Translated: CASAAGETQYF.

This clone was recorded only once. The CDR3, as DNA: TGCGCCAGCAGAAGTAATGATGGGGCTGGCTATGGCTACACCTTC. Translated, it gives CASRSNDGAGYGYTF. The V call is TRBV5-1, the J call TRBJ1-2, with D maybe TRBD1 (5 bases). The germline V and J ends were trimmed by 5 bases and 4 bases, with 18 bases remaining between them. Per germline, CDR1 SGHRS and CDR2 YFSETQ. The CDR3 spans 15 residues.

CDR3 loop: CASSEGKRGRREKLFF. In DNA, the CDR3 is TGTGCCAGCAGTGAAGGAAAAAGGGGGCGACGAGAAAAACTGTTTTTT. This chain connects TRBV25-1 to TRBJ1-4; the match to TRBD1 covers 7 bases. This CDR3 has 16 residues. The V and J ends lost 2 bases and 8 bases, in that order; junction bases with no gene match: 11. Germline assignment: CDR1 MGHDK and CDR2 SYGVNS.

The V gene is TRBV2, the J gene TRBJ1-5; unclear D gene. This CDR3 has 14 residues. V was cut by 10 bases and J by 2 bases, with 15 bases left in between. Germline CDR1 is SNHLY and CDR2 is FYNNEI. The CDR3 nucleotides read TGTGCCACCCGAGGAGGGTTGGGCAATCAGCCCCAGCATTTT. Amino acid sequence: CATRGGLGNQPQHF. The variable domain in full, with the rest retrieved from reference TRBV2 and TRBJ1-5, is EPEVTQTPSHQVTQMGQEVILRCVPISNHLYFYWYRQILGQKVEFLVSFYNNEISEKSEIFDDQFSVERPDGSNFTLKIRSTKLEDSAMYFCATRGGLGNQPQHFGDGTRLSIL.

This clone has only a few counts. This chain links TRBV7-2 with TRBJ2-1; 7 bases are shared with TRBD2. Germline CDR1 and CDR2: SGHTA and FQGNSA. The CDR3 runs to 14 residues. V lost 5 bases and J lost 8; bases outside the gene matches: 9. This chain's CDR3 is CASSPYSGHDEQFF. For the CDR3, the DNA is TGTGCCAGCAGCCCTTATAGCGGGCATGATGAGCAGTTCTTC.

This chain uses TRBV5-6 with TRBJ2-2; tentatively, D is TRBD1 (6 bases). The CDR3 is 15 residues long. The ends were cut back, 0 bases at V and 4 bases at J, with 10 bases in the middle. CDR1 is SGHDT and CDR2 is YYEEEE in the germline V gene. The CDR3 region is CASSLGQGLTGELFF. The CDR3 coding sequence is TGTGCCAGCAGCTTGGGGCAGGGGCTCACCGGGGAGCTGTTTTTT.

V and J are TRBV19 and TRBJ2-7; D call uncertain. The germline V and J ends were trimmed by 8 bases and 10 bases, with 18 bases remaining between them. Germline V gene data show CDR1 as LNHDA and CDR2 as SQIVND (reference sequence). CDR3 length: 12 amino acids. CDR3 amino acids: CASLGNGQVQYF. DNA of the CDR3: TGTGCCAGTCTCGGCAATGGTCAGGTACAGTACTTC.

This chain connects TRBV6-5 to TRBJ1-5; no reliable D call. Germline assignment: CDR1 MNHEY and CDR2 SVGAGI. Trimming took 8 bases from V and 1 from J, leaving 9 bases between them. CDR3 size: 13 residues. The CDR3 DNA sequence: TGTGCCAGCTCGTCCGGGAGCAATCAGCCCCAGCATTTT. Translating gives CASSSGSNQPQHF.

The V call is TRBV7-6, the J call TRBJ1-5, with a tentative D call TRBD1 (5 bases). This CDR3 has 15 residues. Trimming removed 1 base at V and 0 bases at J, with 7 bases between. Germline-derived CDR1 and CDR2 are SGHVS and FNYEAQ. In DNA, the CDR3 is TGTGCCAGCAGCTTAGAGGGGATTAGCAATCAGCCCCAGCATTTT. It codes for CASSLEGISNQPQHF.

The sample holds one count of this clone. The chain joins TRBV30 to TRBJ2-3; 8 bases fit TRBD1. Germline V gene data show CDR1 as GTSNPN and CDR2 as SVGIG (reference sequence). With V trimmed by 2 bases and J by 4 bases, 8 bases remained unmatched. This CDR3 comprises 15 residues. In nucleotides, the CDR3 is TGTGCCTGGAGTAGGGGACAGGTGCGTTCAGATACGCAGTATTTT. It yields the protein CAWSRGQVRSDTQYF.

The J gene is TRBJ2-5, the V gene TRBV28, with TRBD2 matching over 7 bases. Trimming took 6 bases from V and 5 from J; bases not matched to a gene: 15. CDR1 MDHEN and CDR2 SYDVKM come from the germline V gene. This CDR3 is built from 16 residues. The CDR3: CASSHSGTKVSETQYF. CDR3 bases: TGTGCCAGCAGCCATTCCGGGACTAAGGTTTCGGAGACCCAGTACTTC.

The rearrangement joins TRBV28 to TRBJ1-2, with D possibly being TRBD1 (5 bases). The germline V gene encodes CDR1 MDHEN and CDR2 SYDVKM. The CDR3 is made up of 14 amino acids. V dropped 3 bases and J dropped 8 bases, with 16 bases sitting between them. The CDR3 DNA sequence: TGTGCCAGCAGTTTTATGCAGGGCGGAGGGGGCTACACCTTC. Residues: CASSFMQGGGGYTF.

This clone was picked up a small number of times. The chain is built from TRBV28 and TRBJ1-2; D might be TRBD1 (5 bases). Germline CDR1 and CDR2: MDHEN and SYDVKM. The V gene lost 6 bases and the J gene lost 4 bases, with 15 bases spanning the gap. The CDR3 has 14 residues. CDR3: CASSNVRVGYGYTF. The CDR3 DNA reads as TGTGCCAGCAGCAACGTCAGGGTAGGCTATGGCTACACCTTC.

The V and J genes are TRBV7-2 and TRBJ2-3, with 7 positions matching TRBD2. In germline, CDR1 is SGHTA, CDR2 FQGNSA. This CDR3 comprises 16 residues. V shed 4 bases and J 2 bases; nucleotides not matched to a gene: 9. In nucleotides, the CDR3 is TGTGCCAGCAGCTCGGGGACTACCTCCTCCACAGATACGCAGTATTTT. Residues: CASSSGTTSSTDTQYF. Using reference TRBV7-2 and TRBJ2-3 for the parts outside the CDR3, the full variable domain is GAGVSQSPSNKVTEKGKDVELRCDPISGHTALYWYRQSLGQGLEFLIYFQGNSAPDKSGLPSDRFSAERTGGSVSTLTIQRTQQEDSAVYLCASSSGTTSSTDTQYFGPGTRLTVL.

In its sample, this clone was seen once. The chain links TRBV5-1 to TRBJ1-2; 9 bases agree with TRBD1. The CDR3 runs 16 residues. Losses at the gene ends were 4 bases for V and 8 bases for J; bases not matched to a gene: 15. Germline V gene lookup returns CDR1 SGHRS and CDR2 YFSETQ. CDR3 nucleotide sequence: TGCGCCAGCAGCCTCAAGATTGGGGACAGGGTCGAAGGCTACACCTTC. Translated, it gives CASSLKIGDRVEGYTF.

V usage is TRBV15 and J usage is TRBJ1-2; D ambiguous. The CDR3 totals 17 residues. The V gene's germline CDR1 is LNHNV and CDR2 YYDKDF (reference sequence). Trimming stripped 0 bases from V and 2 bases from J, with 16 bases between. The CDR3 nucleotides read TGTGCCACCAGCAGAGATCGGAATGAGGGAAGCAACTATGGCTACACCTTC. It translates to CATSRDRNEGSNYGYTF. The complete variable domain, with remaining parts taken from reference TRBV15 and TRBJ1-2, reads DAMVIQNPRYQVTQFGKPVTLSCSQTLNHNVMYWYQQKSSQAPKLLFHYYDKDFNNEADTPDNFQSRRPNTSFCFLDIRSPGLGDTAMYLCATSRDRNEGSNYGYTFGSGTRLTVV.

This sequence joins TRBV27 and TRBJ2-1, with a weak D call TRBD2 (7 bases). The CDR3 consists of 14 residues. V shed 2 bases and J shed 8 bases, with 13 bases lying between them. The germline CDR1 and CDR2 sequences are MNHEY and SMNVEV (reference sequence). The CDR3 sequence: CASSLGQGRDEQFF. The CDR3 nucleotides read TGTGCCAGCAGTTTAGGGCAGGGGAGGGATGAGCAGTTCTTC.

This clone appeared once. The gene calls are TRBV5-5 and TRBJ2-7; 7 bases fit TRBD2. The V and J ends lost 0 bases and 7 bases, in that order; junction bases with no gene match: 7. CDR1 and CDR2 (germline): SGHKS, YYEKEE (reference sequence). CDR3 length equals 14 residues. CDR3 sequence reads: CASSLAGEGREQYF. CDR3 nucleotide sequence: TGTGCCAGCAGCTTGGCCGGGGAGGGGCGGGAGCAGTACTTC.

The rearrangement links TRBV29-1 to TRBJ2-5; D is ambiguous. The germline CDR1 and CDR2 sequences are SQVTM and ANQGSEA. The CDR3 loop spans 11 amino acids. Trimming left V 6 bases short and J 1 base short, with 6 bases between. The CDR3 nucleotides read TGCAGCGTGGCAGGCCAAGAGACCCAGTACTTC. Translation: CSVAGQETQYF.

The rearrangement uses TRBV7-3 and TRBJ2-1; 8 bases are a match to TRBD2. This CDR3 comprises 15 residues. Per the germline V gene, CDR1 is SGHTA and CDR2 is FQGTGA. With 8 bases clipped from V and 7 bases from J, the junction kept 13 bases outside the gene matches. This chain's CDR3 is CASGSAGLGRNEQFF. The CDR3 DNA sequence: TGTGCCAGCGGGTCCGCGGGACTAGGGAGGAATGAGCAGTTCTTC.

The chain is built from TRBV27 and TRBJ2-7, with D uncertain. The CDR3 loop spans 13 amino acids. From germline, CDR1 is MNHEY and CDR2 SMNVEV (reference sequence). V was pared by 2 bases and J by 6 bases, with 11 bases between. The CDR3 reads CASSLSRAGEQYF. In DNA form, the CDR3 reads TGTGCCAGCAGTTTAAGTCGAGCTGGCGAGCAGTACTTC.

CDR3 DNA: TGTGCCAGTAGTGACAGGGGTAGCGCTGAAGCTTTCTTT. Translating gives CASSDRGSAEAFF. The chain joins TRBV19 to TRBJ1-1, with TRBD1 identical over 8 bases. Trimming removed 5 bases from V and 6 bases from J; junction bases left unmatched: 5. CDR1 is LNHDA and CDR2 is SQIVND in the germline V gene (reference sequence). The CDR3 is 13 residues long.

The DNA of the CDR3 is TGTGCCAGCAGCCGGGCCAGAGGGTTTAATGAGCAGTTCTTC. Protein product: CASSRARGFNEQFF. The chain carries TRBV9 and TRBJ2-1, with D maybe TRBD2 (5 bases). V lost 4 bases and J lost 7, with 15 bases in between. This CDR3 contains 14 residues. From germline, CDR1 is SGDLS and CDR2 YYNGEE.

This clone was seen more than once but under ten times. The chain carries TRBV30 and TRBJ1-2; 8 bases are shared with TRBD1. Germline loops: CDR1 GTSNPN, CDR2 SVGIG (reference sequence). The J segment lost 4 bases and the V segment lost 5 bases, leaving 12 bases of the junction unmatched. The CDR3 length is 15 residues. CDR3 loop: CAWAYQGASGYGYTF. Written as DNA, the CDR3 is TGTGCCTGGGCATATCAGGGGGCGTCTGGCTATGGCTACACCTTC.